The TCR beta chain described here comes from a study of Graves' ophthalmopathy and Graves' hyperthyroidism. This clonotype came up many times. RNA transcripts were the source from which TCR beta CDR3 regions were amplified. Scientists carried out first-round RT-PCR using HTBI primers and then a second-round multiplex PCR. TCRdb ran MiXCR on the multiplex PCR reads and lists one entry per CDR3 protein. Of about 700,000 distinct CDR3 sequences in the sample, about 41% are singletons; the top ten hold 3% to 3.5%. Ophthalmopathy donors showed moderate-to-severe activity, CAS ≥3, NOSPECS ≥4 and a duration under 3 months. Trimming pared 2 bases from V and 8 bases from J, leaving 9 bases between. The CDR3 is made up of 12 amino acids.

The rearrangement joins TRBV12-3 or TRBV12-4 to TRBJ1-2; the D gene is possibly TRBD1 (5 bases). The sequencing input was peripheral blood. This TCR was recovered from an adult man with Graves' ophthalmopathy. The CDR3 sequence: CASSLFSGGYTF. CDR3 sequence (DNA): TGTGCCAGCAGTTTATTCTCAGGGGGCTACACCTTC.